One sample yielded the 15 T cell receptor beta chains listed below, sequenced in a study of T-cell reconstitution after alpha-beta-depleted transplantation in children. TCRbeta library preparation incorporated unique molecular identifiers. TCRdb processed the PCR reads anew with MiXCR; each CDR3 protein has one entry. The sample contains a few hundred thousand distinct CDR3 sequences, roughly 27% of which appear only once. The material was PBMCs, obtained before TCRalphabeta/CD19-depleted stem cell transplant. The receptor set was obtained from a boy under three years old with Wiskott-Aldrich syndrome, due to receive a stem cell transplant.

The chain carries TRBV5-1 and TRBJ1-2; no firm D call. V was clipped by 4 bases and J by 4 bases, with 20 bases between them. The germline V gene encodes CDR1 SGHRS and CDR2 YFSETQ. This CDR3 is built from 16 residues. The CDR3 DNA sequence: TGCGCCAGCAGCCCTTCAGTGGCGGTGGGTGTCTATGGCTACACCTTC. Translating it yields CASSPSVAVGVYGYTF.

This clonotype was observed a few times. The rearrangement links TRBV5-1 to TRBJ2-7, with D perhaps given as TRBD1 or TRBD2 (5 bases each). V was shortened by 0 bases and J by 2 bases, with 12 bases between the two germline ends. CDR3 length equals 15 residues. The V gene's germline CDR1 is SGHRS and CDR2 YFSETQ. CDR3 sequence reads: CASSLVSQGPYEQYF. CDR3 in DNA: TGCGCCAGCAGCTTGGTGTCCCAGGGACCCTACGAGCAGTACTTC.

J is TRBJ1-2 and V is TRBV10-2; D uncertain. The CDR3 has 12 residues. CDR1 is WSHSY, CDR2 SAAADI, per germline. With 3 bases removed from V and 4 bases from J, the gap between germline ends came to 6 bases. The CDR3 DNA sequence: TGCGCCAGCAGTGAAAATTCCTATGGCTACACCTTC. Translated: CASSENSYGYTF.

This rearrangement joins TRBV11-2 to TRBJ2-3; tentatively, D is TRBD2 (6 bases). Per germline, CDR1 SGHAT and CDR2 FQNNGV. Trimming pared 5 bases from V and 6 bases from J, leaving 21 bases between. The CDR3 loop spans 16 amino acids. The CDR3 coding sequence is TGTGCCAGCAGCCGAGCGGTAGCGGAGCTAGGGGATACGCAGTATTTT. Protein sequence: CASSRAVAELGDTQYF. The variable domain in full, completed from reference TRBV11-2 and TRBJ2-3, reads EAGVAQSPRYKIIEKRQSVAFWCNPISGHATLYWYQQILGQGPKLLIQFQNNGVVDDSQLPKDRFSAERLKGVDSTLKIQPAKLEDSAVYLCASSRAVAELGDTQYFGPGTRLTVL.

The chain is built from TRBV9 and TRBJ2-1, with D perhaps TRBD2 (5 bases). Germline V CDR1 and CDR2: SGDLS, YYNGEE. Trimming took 1 base from V and 5 from J, leaving 13 bases between them. The CDR3 has 15 amino acids. DNA of the CDR3: TGTGCCAGCAGCGTAAGGTCTAGCACAGACAATGAGCAGTTCTTC. The encoded protein is CASSVRSSTDNEQFF.

This clonotype was counted between two and nine times. V gene TRBV10-3 combines with J gene TRBJ1-2; D ambiguous. The V gene's germline CDR1 is ENHRY and CDR2 SYGVKD. The CDR3 has 13 amino acids. The V gene lost 7 bases and the J gene lost 6 bases, with 15 bases spanning the gap. Written as DNA, the CDR3 is TGTGCCATCAATACCCGGGCTGGCGATGGCTACACCTTC. Encoded protein: CAINTRAGDGYTF.

The chain joins TRBV5-1 to TRBJ2-1; 8 nucleotides line up with TRBD2. This CDR3 is 15 amino acids long. In germline, CDR1 is SGHRS, CDR2 YFSETQ. V gave up 0 bases and J gave up 6 bases; unmatched junction bases: 5. The CDR3 protein is CASSLGAGVSNEQFF. The DNA for the CDR3 is TGCGCCAGCAGCTTGGGAGCGGGAGTTAGCAATGAGCAGTTCTTC.

The rearrangement uses TRBV24-1 and TRBJ1-5; 8 bases fit TRBD1. Germline-derived CDR1 and CDR2 are KGHDR and SFDVKD. The junction had 1 base not matched to a gene; V was cut back by 9 bases and J by 1 base. CDR3 length: 13 amino acids. CDR3 in amino acids: CATQGASNQPQHF. Written as DNA, the CDR3 is TGTGCCACCCAGGGGGCGAGCAATCAGCCCCAGCATTTT.

The genes are TRBV20-1 and TRBJ2-7; 7 bases line up with TRBD2. The CDR3 spans 15 residues. V lost 5 bases to trimming and J lost 2 bases; unmatched junction nucleotides: 12. Per the germline V gene, CDR1 is DFQATT and CDR2 is SNEGSKA (reference sequence). In nucleotides, the CDR3 is TGCAGTGCTGATTTTAAGGGACTATTAACCTACGAGCAGTACTTC. Amino acids: CSADFKGLLTYEQYF.

The chain carries TRBV12-3 or TRBV12-4 and TRBJ2-5; 8 bases agree with TRBD1. The length of the CDR3 is 16 residues. Trimming took 4 bases from V and 1 from J; bases not matched to a gene: 8. CDR3 loop: CASSSRGTGVQETQYF. The CDR3, as DNA: TGTGCCAGCAGTTCCAGGGGGACAGGCGTCCAAGAGACCCAGTACTTC.

The V gene is TRBV6-5, the J gene TRBJ2-5; D not certain. Per germline, CDR1 MNHEY and CDR2 SVGAGI. The CDR3 totals 14 residues. Trimming removed 3 bases from V and 4 bases from J, with 12 bases in between. Written as DNA, the CDR3 is TGTGCCAGCAGTTATCGCATGACGGGAGAGACCCAGTACTTC. This encodes CASSYRMTGETQYF.

In its sample, this clonotype was seen a few times. The chain joins TRBV6-1 to TRBJ2-4; D may match TRBD1 or TRBD2 (5 bases each). Germline assignment: CDR1 MNHNS and CDR2 SASEGT. The CDR3 is 16 residues long. Between the trimmed V and J ends, which lost 7 bases and 3 bases, there was a span of 19 bases. Written as DNA, the CDR3 is TGTGCCAGCACCGATAGATTACGGGACGGCAAAAACATTCAGTACTTC. Translating it yields CASTDRLRDGKNIQYF.

The chain couples TRBV5-1 to TRBJ2-6, with D uncertain. The CDR3 spans 17 residues. Trimming shortened V by 5 bases and J by 0 bases, and 15 bases separated the two germline ends. Germline V gene lookup returns CDR1 SGHRS and CDR2 YFSETQ. CDR3 residues: CASSPRLPGSGANVLTF. The CDR3 DNA reads as TGCGCCAGCAGTCCCCGGCTACCGGGCTCTGGGGCCAACGTCCTGACTTTC.

The chain combines TRBV5-4 with TRBJ2-5; 11 bases align to TRBD2. V trimming: 0 bases; J trimming: 4 bases; junction bases outside the gene matches: 5. Germline V gene lookup returns CDR1 SGHNT and CDR2 YYREEE (reference sequence). The CDR3 extends over 16 amino acids. This CDR3 is CASSLVLAGGLETQYF. The CDR3 nucleotides read TGTGCCAGCAGCTTGGTGCTAGCGGGAGGTTTAGAGACCCAGTACTTC.

This sequence joins TRBV28 and TRBJ2-1; TRBD2 matches 9 bases. The CDR3 extends over 19 amino acids. Looked up from germline, CDR1 is MDHEN and CDR2 is SYDVKM. V dropped 3 bases and J dropped 6; count of bases not matched to a gene: 18. The CDR3 DNA sequence: TGTGCCAGCAGTTTGCCGTTCGGGGTAGCGGGAGCCCCCGGCAATGAGCAGTTCTTC. Its protein product is CASSLPFGVAGAPGNEQFF.